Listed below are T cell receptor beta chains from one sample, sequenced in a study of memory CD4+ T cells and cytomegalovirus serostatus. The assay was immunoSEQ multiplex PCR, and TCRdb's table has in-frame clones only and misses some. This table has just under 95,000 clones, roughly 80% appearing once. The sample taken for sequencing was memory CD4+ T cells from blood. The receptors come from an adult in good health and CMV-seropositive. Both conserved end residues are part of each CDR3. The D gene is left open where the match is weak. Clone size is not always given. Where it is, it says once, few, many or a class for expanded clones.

CDR3: CAWNGQSNEKLFF
DNA: TGTGCCTGGAATGGGCAAAGTAATGAAAAACTGTTTTTT
D: -
J: TRBJ1-4
size: few
V: TRBV30

CDR3: CASRDRDRGLGNTIYF
DNA: TGTGCCAGTAGAGACCGGGACAGGGGGCTTGGAAACACCATATATTTT
D: TRBD1
J: TRBJ1-3
size: -
V: TRBV19

CDR3: CASSWSGTHYGYTF
DNA: TGTGCCAGCAGTTGGTCGGGAACACACTATGGCTACACCTTC
D: -
J: TRBJ1-2
size: -
V: TRBV27

CDR3: CASSLDSRHGTQYF
DNA: TGTGCCAGCAGTCTGGACTCCCGTCATGGGACCCAGTACTTC
D: -
J: TRBJ2-5
size: -
V: TRBV27

CDR3: CASMDNSGNTIYF
DNA: TGTGCCAGCATGGACAACTCTGGAAACACCATATATTTT
D: -
J: TRBJ1-3
size: -
V: TRBV6-5

CDR3: CASSFSGSPDTQYF
DNA: TGTGCCAGCAGTTTTAGCGGGAGCCCAGATACGCAGTATTTT
D: TRBD2
J: TRBJ2-3
size: -
V: TRBV27

CDR3: CASSQGQGTTYEQYF
DNA: TGTGCCAGCAGCCAAGGACAGGGTACAACCTACGAGCAGTACTTC
D: TRBD1
J: TRBJ2-7
size: once
V: TRBV9

CDR3: CASSIRTSGRNEQFF
DNA: TGTGCCAGTAGTATCAGAACTAGCGGGAGGAATGAGCAGTTCTTC
D: TRBD2
J: TRBJ2-1
size: -
V: TRBV19

CDR3: CAISTLAGGHYEQYF
DNA: TGTGCCATCAGCACCCTAGCGGGAGGTCACTACGAGCAGTACTTC
D: TRBD2
J: TRBJ2-7
size: once
V: TRBV10-3

CDR3: CASSPQDTGELFF
DNA: TGTGCCAGCTCACCACAGGACACCGGGGAGCTGTTTTTT
D: -
J: TRBJ2-2
size: -
V: TRBV18

CDR3: CASSPPTSGKNIQYF
DNA: TGTGCCAGCAGCCCGCCGACTAGCGGTAAAAACATTCAGTACTTC
D: TRBD2
J: TRBJ2-4
size: -
V: TRBV28

CDR3: CASREGSWTGELFF
DNA: TGTGCCAGTCGTGAAGGGAGTTGGACCGGGGAGCTGTTTTTT
D: -
J: TRBJ2-2
size: -
V: TRBV6-1

CDR3: CAIKDRGETQYF
DNA: TGTGCCATCAAGGACAGGGGAGAGACCCAGTACTTC
D: TRBD1
J: TRBJ2-5
size: -
V: TRBV10-3

CDR3: CASSLGQGAYEQYF
DNA: TGCGCCAGCAGCTTGGGACAGGGGGCCTACGAGCAGTACTTC
D: TRBD1
J: TRBJ2-7
size: once
V: TRBV5-1

CDR3: CASSLGQGILNTEAFF
DNA: TGCGCCAGCAGCTTAGGACAGGGAATATTGAACACTGAAGCTTTCTTT
D: TRBD1
J: TRBJ1-1
size: -
V: TRBV5-1

CDR3: CASSLAQGAGYGYTF
DNA: TGTGCCAGCAGCTTGGCGCAGGGGGCAGGCTATGGCTACACCTTC
D: TRBD1
J: TRBJ1-2
size: few
V: TRBV5-4

CDR3: CAIQGTTNEKLFF
DNA: TGTGCCATACAGGGTACAACTAATGAAAAACTGTTTTTT
D: -
J: TRBJ1-4
size: -
V: TRBV10-3

CDR3: CSVGEGNQPQHF
DNA: TGCAGCGTGGGGGAGGGGAATCAGCCCCAGCATTTT
D: -
J: TRBJ1-5
size: few
V: TRBV29-1

CDR3: CASKGLAGTGDTQYF
DNA: TGTGCCAGTAAAGGACTAGCGGGAACTGGGGATACGCAGTATTTT
D: TRBD2
J: TRBJ2-3
size: -
V: TRBV19

CDR3: CASSHPMGGTGANYGYTF
DNA: TGTGCCAGCAGCCATCCCATGGGAGGGACGGGTGCTAACTATGGCTACACCTTC
D: -
J: TRBJ1-2
size: -
V: TRBV4-2

CDR3: CANGQSYEQYF
DNA: TGCGCCAACGGACAATCCTACGAGCAGTACTTC
D: -
J: TRBJ2-7
size: few
V: TRBV10-1

CDR3: CASSAPGGSGNTIYF
DNA: TGTGCCAGCAGCGCCCCAGGGGGCTCTGGAAACACCATATATTTT
D: TRBD1
J: TRBJ1-3
size: -
V: TRBV9

CDR3: CASSLYLSSGNTIYF
DNA: TGTGCCAGCAGTTTATACCTGAGCTCTGGAAACACCATATATTTT
D: -
J: TRBJ1-3
size: -
V: TRBV28

CDR3: CASRLAGSNTGELFF
DNA: TGCGCCAGCAGACTAGCGGGGTCGAACACCGGGGAGCTGTTTTTT
D: TRBD2
J: TRBJ2-2
size: -
V: TRBV5-1

CDR3: CASSLDWRQGTYNEQFF
DNA: TGTGCCAGCAGCTTAGATTGGAGGCAGGGAACCTACAATGAGCAGTTCTTC
D: -
J: TRBJ2-1
size: -
V: TRBV11-2

CDR3: CAISKGGARGANVLTF
DNA: TGTGCCATCTCAAAGGGGGGGGCGCGAGGGGCCAACGTCCTGACTTTC
D: -
J: TRBJ2-6
size: -
V: TRBV19

CDR3: CASSASGALHSNTEAFF
DNA: TGTGCCAGCAGCGCCTCAGGGGCCCTGCACTCGAACACTGAAGCTTTCTTT
D: -
J: TRBJ1-1
size: -
V: TRBV9

CDR3: CASSLHETQYF
DNA: TGCGCCAGCAGCTTACACGAGACCCAGTACTTC
D: -
J: TRBJ2-5
size: -
V: TRBV5-1